This TCR beta chain was captured in a study of shared clonotypes between healthy human individuals. This table comes from immunoSEQ multiplex PCR, and its TCRdb copy is limited to in-frame clones, with some not included. The sample has about 1 million clones; approximately 68% are singletons. A note on this clone: Other DNA variants within this sample encode the same CDR3.

This sequence was found in a man aged 18 to 35 in good health. The sequenced sample was memory CD4+ T cells sorted from blood. Specified subset: CD45RA-negative fraction.

Here the CDR3 DNA reads TGTGCCAGCAGCTTGGTTGTTGGCAACACCATATATTTT. Translation: CASSLVVGNTIYF. This chain connects TRBV5-6 to TRBJ1-3; D not certain. CDR1 is SGHDT and CDR2 is YYEEEE in the germline V gene. V lost 0 bases to trimming and J lost 7 bases, with 8 bases between them. CDR3 size: 13 residues.